The 30 T cell receptor beta chains below were found in one sample sequenced in a study of cytomegalovirus exposure and HLA in healthy donors. This PCR relied on a set of 60 Vbeta primers and 13 Jbeta primers. Assay: immunoSEQ multiplex PCR; the TCRdb copy retains only in-frame clones and omits some. Of about 180,000 clones listed, 76% are singletons. The material sequenced was PBMCs. The receptors originated from a woman between 25 and 40 years old in good health and CMV-seropositive.

This clone was found a few times. The CDR3, as DNA: TGTGCCAGCTCACCACCGGAGAGGCAGAGTCAGCCCCAGCATTTT. It is translated as CASSPPERQSQPQHF. The rearrangement joins TRBV18 to TRBJ1-5, with D uncertain. Germline V gene sequence: CDR1 KGHSH, CDR2 LQKENI. Trimming pared 0 bases from V and 6 bases from J, leaving 12 bases between. The CDR3 covers 15 residues.

The chain couples TRBV7-2 to TRBJ2-5, with D possibly TRBD1 on 6 matching bases. The J call may be wrong; the DNA end is better matched by TRBJ2-7. This CDR3 contains 15 residues. Germline assignment: CDR1 SGHTA and CDR2 FQGNSA. In DNA, the CDR3 is TGTGCCAGCAGCCTTCAGGGGTCCTCATCCTACGAGCAGTACTTC. Residues: CASSLQGSSSYEQYF.

The rearrangement links TRBV28 to TRBJ1-6; tentative D call: TRBD1 (5 bases). The CDR3 contains 13 residues. Trimming stripped 6 bases from V and 14 bases from J, with 17 bases between. Germline V CDR1 and CDR2: MDHEN, SYDVKM. The CDR3 is CASSSSGGTALHF. The CDR3 DNA sequence: TGTGCCAGCAGCTCGTCCGGCGGGACGGCCCTCCACTTT.

The V gene is TRBV4-3, the J gene TRBJ2-3; 9 bases map to TRBD2. Germline V CDR1 and CDR2: LGHNA, YSLEER. The V and J ends lost 2 bases and 4 bases, in that order; junction bases with no gene match: 7. The CDR3 has 16 residues. CDR3: CASSQRRGGLADTQYF. CDR3 nucleotide sequence: TGCGCCAGCAGCCAAAGGCGGGGGGGCCTCGCAGATACGCAGTATTTT.

The V call is TRBV9, the J call TRBJ2-7, with 10 bases fitting TRBD2. J lost 0 bases, V lost 0 bases, and 6 bases had no gene match. The CDR3 length is 17 residues. Germline lookup yields CDR1 SGDLS and CDR2 YYNGEE. DNA of the CDR3: TGTGCCAGCAGCGTAGGGGGATTAGCGGGGGGCTCCTACGAGCAGTACTTC. Amino acid sequence: CASSVGGLAGGSYEQYF.

The chain combines TRBV5-5 with TRBJ1-2; D ambiguous. Germline V gene lookup returns CDR1 SGHKS and CDR2 YYEKEE (reference sequence). Deletions cut 0 bases from V and 8 bases from J, with 11 bases between. The CDR3 extends over 13 amino acids. In DNA form, the CDR3 reads TGTGCCAGCAGCTTGGAGTCAGCGGGGGGCTACACCTTC. Protein sequence: CASSLESAGGYTF. The full variable domain, completed using reference TRBV5-5 and TRBJ1-2, is DAGVTQSPTHLIKTRGQQVTLRCSPISGHKSVSWYQQVLGQGPQFIFQYYEKEERGRGNFPDRFSARQFPNYSSELNVNALLLGDSALYLCASSLESAGGYTFGSGTRLTVV.

This clone was seen once. The chain employs TRBV7-9 and TRBJ1-3, with TRBD1 matching over 8 bases. The trim removed 7 bases at V and 0 bases at J, leaving 11 bases unmatched. The germline gives CDR1 SEHNR, CDR2 FQNEAQ (reference sequence). CDR3 length: 17 amino acids. The CDR3 DNA is TGTGCCAGCACCATTGGGACAGGCATAATCTCTGGAAACACCATATATTTT. This sequence encodes CASTIGTGIISGNTIYF.

The chain links TRBV7-2 to TRBJ2-7; D uncertain. The CDR3 runs 13 residues. The germline gives CDR1 SGHTA, CDR2 FQGNSA. V dropped 1 base and J dropped 5 bases, with 9 bases sitting between them. The CDR3 nucleotides read TGTGCCAGCAGCTTAGGTCCGTCGGACGAGCAGTACTTC. This gives the protein CASSLGPSDEQYF.

The CDR3 region is CASMTSGGVGTQYF. The CDR3 nucleotides are TGTGCCAGTATGACTAGCGGGGGAGTTGGGACCCAGTACTTC. The chain employs TRBV19 and TRBJ2-5, with 12 bases matching TRBD2. Unmatched junction bases numbered 7, after V lost 7 bases and J lost 7 bases. CDR1 and CDR2 from the germline V gene are LNHDA and SQIVND (reference sequence). CDR3 length equals 14 residues.

The chain carries TRBV5-5 and TRBJ1-5; 10 bases match TRBD1. The V gene end was trimmed by 0 bases and the J gene end by 0 bases; junction bases not matched to a gene: 6. Germline V gene data show CDR1 as SGHKS and CDR2 as YYEKEE (reference sequence). This CDR3 contains 18 residues. The CDR3 spells CASSLGGTGVDSNQPQHF. CDR3 in DNA: TGTGCCAGCAGCTTGGGGGGGACAGGGGTAGATAGCAATCAGCCCCAGCATTTT.

This clone came up a few times. The J gene is TRBJ2-5, the V gene TRBV28, with D possibly being TRBD1 (6 bases). The CDR3 extends over 14 amino acids. Germline V lookup: CDR1 MDHEN, CDR2 SYDVKM. Trimming shortened V by 3 bases and J by 1 base, and 9 bases separated the two germline ends. The CDR3 coding sequence is TGTGCCAGCAGTTTCCTCAGGGGCCAAGAGACCCAGTACTTC. Translated: CASSFLRGQETQYF.

The V gene is TRBV6-6, the J gene TRBJ2-3; maybe TRBD2 (6 bases). V lost 2 bases and J lost 4, with 16 bases in between. CDR1 and CDR2 from the germline V gene are MNHNY and SVGAGI (reference sequence). CDR3 size: 16 residues. In nucleotides, the CDR3 is TGTGCCAGCAGTTACCCCCATGGGGGGTCCGCAGATACGCAGTATTTT. It yields the protein CASSYPHGGSADTQYF.

V and J are TRBV9 and TRBJ1-1; the D gene is possibly TRBD1 (5 bases). Germline lookup yields CDR1 SGDLS and CDR2 YYNGEE. There are 16 residues in the CDR3. V was clipped by 3 bases and J by 1 base, with 16 bases between them. Here the CDR3 reads CASSASGGGRNTEAFF. As DNA, the CDR3 is TGTGCCAGCAGCGCAAGTGGGGGGGGGAGGAACACTGAAGCTTTCTTT.

The chain combines TRBV4-1 with TRBJ2-7; 10 positions agree with TRBD1. The CDR3 has 16 residues. V gave up 4 bases and J gave up 4 bases; unmatched junction bases: 10. Germline-derived CDR1 and CDR2 are MGHRA and YSYEKL. CDR3 nucleotides: TGCGCCAGCAGCCGAACGGACAGGGGGATTGTGTACGAGCAGTACTTC. It yields the protein CASSRTDRGIVYEQYF.

This chain connects TRBV7-2 to TRBJ2-7; D is unclear. The length of the CDR3 is 12 residues. Trimming removed 2 bases at V and 3 bases at J, with 5 bases between. Per the germline V gene, CDR1 is SGHTA and CDR2 is FQGNSA. CDR3 sequence: CASSLQRYEQYF. CDR3 coding DNA: TGTGCCAGCAGCTTACAGCGCTACGAGCAGTACTTC.

The chain couples TRBV6-5 to TRBJ2-7; TRBD2 matches 9 bases. CDR3 length: 14 residues. With V trimmed by 4 bases and J by 3 bases, 4 bases remained unmatched. CDR1 and CDR2 (germline): MNHEY, SVGAGI. The DNA for the CDR3 is TGTGCCAGCAGTTGGAGCGGGGGGCGCTACGAGCAGTACTTC. Amino acids: CASSWSGGRYEQYF.

CDR3 amino acids: CASSGLPFYNEQFF. The CDR3 nucleotides read TGTGCCAGCAGTGGACTCCCGTTCTACAATGAGCAGTTCTTC. The chain couples TRBV2 to TRBJ2-1; D uncertain. The CDR3 spans 14 residues. With 4 bases removed from V and 3 bases from J, the gap between germline ends came to 10 bases. The germline CDR1 and CDR2 sequences are SNHLY and FYNNEI.

This clone showed up just once. The chain recombines TRBV7-8 with TRBJ2-7, with 8 nucleotides matching TRBD1. J lost 3 bases, V lost 5 bases, and 9 bases had no gene match. The germline gives CDR1 SGHVS, CDR2 FQNEAQ. This CDR3 comprises 15 residues. The CDR3 protein is CASSGSRDRIYEQYF. The DNA for the CDR3 is TGTGCCAGCAGCGGGAGCCGGGACAGGATCTACGAGCAGTACTTC.

The V call is TRBV5-1, the J call TRBJ1-2; 9 bases agree with TRBD1. The CDR3 spans 16 residues. In germline, CDR1 is SGHRS, CDR2 YFSETQ. V trimming: 2 bases; J trimming: 3 bases; junction bases outside the gene matches: 8. The CDR3 region is CASSFHTGGADYGYTF. The CDR3 DNA sequence: TGCGCCAGCAGCTTTCACACAGGGGGCGCGGACTATGGCTACACCTTC. Full variable domain (remainder filled in from reference TRBV5-1 and TRBJ1-2): KAGVTQTPRYLIKTRGQQVTLSCSPISGHRSVSWYQQTPGQGLQFLFEYFSETQRNKGNFPGRFSGRQFSNSRSEMNVSTLELGDSALYLCASSFHTGGADYGYTFGSGTRLTVV.

The chain carries TRBV5-1 and TRBJ1-1; no clear D gene. With 1 base removed from V and 5 bases from J, the gap between germline ends came to 27 bases. Germline V gene lookup returns CDR1 SGHRS and CDR2 YFSETQ. The CDR3 loop spans 19 amino acids. The CDR3 spells CASSLKGSPLEVPGTEAFF. Written as DNA, the CDR3 is TGCGCCAGCAGCTTGAAAGGGTCCCCCCTAGAGGTCCCGGGGACTGAAGCTTTCTTT.

The rearrangement joins TRBV9 to TRBJ1-4, with a weak D call TRBD1 (5 bases). The CDR3 is made up of 15 amino acids. V was pared by 3 bases and J by 7 bases, with 16 bases between. Germline CDR1 is SGDLS and CDR2 is YYNGEE. In nucleotides, the CDR3 is TGTGCCAGCAGCGGTACGGCCGGGGGGTCTGAAAAACTGTTTTTT. This translates into CASSGTAGGSEKLFF.

The chain employs TRBV19 and TRBJ2-5; no firm D call. TRBJ2-7 explains the end of the DNA better; the J call may be wrong. Germline V gene lookup returns CDR1 LNHDA and CDR2 SQIVND (reference sequence). The CDR3 runs to 11 residues. The CDR3 DNA is TGTGCCAGTAGTAAAGCCTACGAGCAGTACTTC. Protein sequence: CASSKAYEQYF.

This clone was picked up a small number of times. V usage is TRBV28 and J usage is TRBJ2-3, with TRBD2 as a possible D gene (6 bases). This CDR3 region has 12 residues. V lost 5 bases to trimming and J lost 8 bases, with 11 bases between them. Germline V gene lookup returns CDR1 MDHEN and CDR2 SYDVKM. In DNA form, the CDR3 reads TGTGCCAGCAGTGCGGGGTCGGGTACGCAGTATTTT. It specifies CASSAGSGTQYF.

This clone was picked up one time. The V and J genes are TRBV11-2 and TRBJ2-4; 8 bases match TRBD2. Germline assignment: CDR1 SGHAT and CDR2 FQNNGV. Trimming took 6 bases from V and 9 from J; bases not matched to a gene: 16. The CDR3 length is 16 residues. For the CDR3, the DNA is TGTGCCAGCAGGACCCCTGGGAAGGGGACTAGGAGCATTCAGTACTTC. Protein sequence: CASRTPGKGTRSIQYF.

V is TRBV4-3 and J is TRBJ2-3; 9 bases match TRBD2. Germline CDR1 and CDR2: LGHNA and YSLEER. The CDR3 contains 17 residues. After removal of 4 bases from V and 5 bases from J, the junction contained 13 bases not matched to a gene. The CDR3: CASSLGPGGGARDTQYF. The CDR3 DNA reads as TGCGCCAGCAGCCTCGGTCCGGGCGGGGGGGCCAGAGATACGCAGTATTTT.

This rearrangement joins TRBV4-1 to TRBJ2-4, with 9 bases lining up with TRBD1. Trimming took 4 bases from V and 0 from J; bases not matched to a gene: 7. The CDR3 has 17 amino acids. Germline V lookup: CDR1 MGHRA, CDR2 YSYEKL. The CDR3 region is CASSPLDRGLAKNIQYF. In DNA form, the CDR3 reads TGCGCCAGCAGCCCGCTGGACAGGGGACTAGCCAAAAACATTCAGTACTTC.

The chain employs TRBV5-1 and TRBJ1-4; no clear D. The V gene's germline CDR1 is SGHRS and CDR2 YFSETQ. The V and J ends lost 8 bases and 4 bases respectively, with 12 bases between them. The CDR3 consists of 13 residues. The CDR3 DNA reads as TGCGCCAGTCAAGGACTGAATAATGAAAAACTGTTTTTT. Translation: CASQGLNNEKLFF. The entire variable domain, with the rest obtained from reference TRBV5-1 and TRBJ1-4, is as follows: KAGVTQTPRYLIKTRGQQVTLSCSPISGHRSVSWYQQTPGQGLQFLFEYFSETQRNKGNFPGRFSGRQFSNSRSEMNVSTLELGDSALYLCASQGLNNEKLFFGSGTQLSVL.

The rearrangement links TRBV15 to TRBJ2-6; 7 nucleotides align to TRBD2. There are 16 residues in the CDR3. Germline assignment: CDR1 LNHNV and CDR2 YYDKDF (reference sequence). V lost 5 bases and J lost 5; bases outside the gene matches: 9. The CDR3 DNA sequence: TGTGCCACCAGCTCCGGGGGGAAGGGAAGGGCCAACGTCCTGACTTTC. Encoded protein: CATSSGGKGRANVLTF.

The chain joins TRBV5-1 to TRBJ1-3, with D possibly TRBD1 on 6 matching bases. CDR1 is SGHRS and CDR2 is YFSETQ in the germline V gene. This CDR3 spans 14 amino acids. The V gene lost 2 bases and the J gene lost 3 bases, with 9 bases spanning the gap. CDR3 residues: CASSLQGNGNTIYF. CDR3 in DNA: TGCGCCAGCAGCTTACAGGGCAATGGAAACACCATATATTTT. The complete variable domain, with remaining parts taken from reference TRBV5-1 and TRBJ1-3, reads KAGVTQTPRYLIKTRGQQVTLSCSPISGHRSVSWYQQTPGQGLQFLFEYFSETQRNKGNFPGRFSGRQFSNSRSEMNVSTLELGDSALYLCASSLQGNGNTIYFGEGSWLTVV.

The chain carries TRBV9 and TRBJ1-1; D possibly corresponds to TRBD1 (6 bases). The CDR3 covers 12 residues. Germline V lookup: CDR1 SGDLS, CDR2 YYNGEE. V was pared by 3 bases and J by 6 bases, with 9 bases between. The CDR3 DNA follows: TGTGCCAGCAGCGGTCGACAGGCTGAAGCTTTCTTT. Its translation is CASSGRQAEAFF.